These 3 T cell receptor beta chains were sequenced from one sample in a study of control samples from healthy donors and cancer patients. Measured with immunoSEQ multiplex PCR; TCRdb has only the in-frame clones, and not every one. The profile shows 150,000 to 180,000 clones, approximately 94% of them singletons. The sample was blood. The receptor set was obtained from a man aged 40-55 years in good health.

The V call is TRBV30, the J call TRBJ2-1, with D possibly TRBD2 on 7 matching bases. Germline V lookup: CDR1 GTSNPN, CDR2 SVGIG (reference sequence). V was cut by 3 bases and J by 14 bases, with 14 bases left in between. This CDR3 comprises 11 residues. DNA for the CDR3: TGTGCCTGGAGGGGCCGGGGGGACAAGTTCTTC. Its translation is CAWRGRGDKFF.

The chain is built from TRBV6-5 and TRBJ1-1; a possible D gene is TRBD1 (5 bases). This CDR3 has 14 residues. Germline values: CDR1 MNHEY, CDR2 SVGAGI. V dropped 1 base and J dropped 1 base, with 7 bases sitting between them. CDR3 protein: CASSYLTANTEAFF. CDR3 sequence (DNA): TGTGCCAGCAGTTACTTGACAGCGAACACTGAAGCTTTCTTT.

The chain combines TRBV5-1 with TRBJ1-1, with D perhaps matching TRBD1 (6 bases). Germline V gene data show CDR1 as SGHRS and CDR2 as YFSETQ. V was clipped by 5 bases and J by 3 bases, with 11 bases between them. The CDR3 spans 13 residues. As DNA, the CDR3 is TGCGCCAGCAGGTACAGGGTAGACACTGAAGCTTTCTTT. Protein sequence: CASRYRVDTEAFF. Full variable domain (outside the CDR3, taken from reference TRBV5-1 and TRBJ1-1): KAGVTQTPRYLIKTRGQQVTLSCSPISGHRSVSWYQQTPGQGLQFLFEYFSETQRNKGNFPGRFSGRQFSNSRSEMNVSTLELGDSALYLCASRYRVDTEAFFGQGTRLTVV.